The source of this T cell receptor (beta chain) is a study of cytomegalovirus exposure and HLA in healthy donors. Study-level results: Specific recognition of CMV antigens was confirmed in vitro for three chains (all CMV-associated). Later analysis showed most CMV-associated TCR beta chains appearing HLA-restricted.

A word on this clone: Its specificity is unknown.

Amplification used 60 Vbeta primers and 13 Jbeta primers. The protocol was immunoSEQ multiplex PCR, while the TCRdb copy is restricted to in-frame clones and leaves out a portion. The repertoire has fewer than 200,000 clones, roughly 84% of them found once; the top ten carry approximately 2%. Germline V gene data show CDR1 as MNHEY and CDR2 as SVGAGI. The V and J ends lost 6 bases and 5 bases, in that order; junction bases with no gene match: 3. The CDR3 covers 14 residues. Sequenced material: PBMCs. This chain links TRBV6-5 with TRBJ2-2; the match to TRBD1 covers 10 bases. This TCR was recovered from a man between 18 and 35 years old in good health and CMV-seropositive. CDR3 DNA: TGTGCCAGCAGGGGACAGGGGTATACCGGGGAGCTGTTTTTT. Its protein product is CASRGQGYTGELFF.